Following are 18 T cell receptor beta chains from one sample sequenced in a study of low-dose radiotherapy and immunotherapy resistance in tumors. TRAV- and TRBV-specific primers were used for first-strand cDNA, which covered alpha and beta chains. Amplification of TCRs used a constant-region primer and V-primer adapter for about 21 PCR cycles. TCRdb called the reads again in MiXCR, with one record for every CDR3 protein. The sample has 30,000 or so distinct CDR3 sequences, approximately 49% seen once; the top ten hold 4.5% to 6.5%. Described time point: after trial treatment. Treatment noted: LDRT plus nivolumab, ipilimumab, low-dose cyclophosphamide and aspirin (RACIN trial). Sample: PBMCs, taken after low-dose radiotherapy plus immunotherapy. These TCRs come from a male donor with gallbladder cancer.

This clonotype was detected ten times or more. This chain joins TRBV28 and TRBJ1-5, with 9 bases identical to TRBD1. V gave up 6 bases and J gave up 6 bases; unmatched junction bases: 9. This CDR3 has 15 residues. CDR1 MDHEN and CDR2 SYDVKM come from the germline V gene. CDR3 in DNA: TGTGCCAGCAGCCTCGACAGGGGGGCGGGTCAGCCCCAGCATTTT. It encodes CASSLDRGAGQPQHF.

This clonotype was counted many times. The rearrangement joins TRBV27 to TRBJ2-7; D perhaps matches TRBD1 (6 bases). Germline V lookup: CDR1 MNHEY, CDR2 SMNVEV (reference sequence). Trimming removed 5 bases at V and 2 bases at J, with 13 bases between. The CDR3 totals 14 residues. As DNA, the CDR3 is TGTGCCAGCAGTACCCGGACAGTACCCTACGAGCAGTACTTC. As protein: CASSTRTVPYEQYF.

The gene calls are TRBV6-2 or TRBV6-3 and TRBJ1-5, with a weak D call TRBD1 (6 bases). Germline loops: CDR1 MNHEY, CDR2 SVGEGT. There are 19 residues in the CDR3. Trimming removed 6 bases from V and 0 bases from J, with 24 bases in between. CDR3 DNA sequence: TGTGCCAGCAGCTACCAGGTTGGGGGCCGCTTCGATAGCAATCAGCCCCAGCATTTT. It specifies CASSYQVGGRFDSNQPQHF.

This sequence joins TRBV6-5 and TRBJ1-3; possible D gene TRBD1, 5 bases. The CDR3 consists of 15 residues. Germline V lookup: CDR1 MNHEY, CDR2 SVGAGI. The V end was cut by 8 bases, the J end by 3 bases, with 17 bases between. CDR3 in DNA: TGTGCCAGCCGACTTAGGTGGGGACTTGGAAACACCATATATTTT. Translating it yields CASRLRWGLGNTIYF.

The chain links TRBV6-2 or TRBV6-3 to TRBJ2-5; 13 nucleotides agree with TRBD2. This CDR3 is built from 17 residues. Germline V CDR1 and CDR2: MNHEY, SVGEGT. The J segment lost 4 bases and the V segment lost 8 bases, leaving 13 bases of the junction unmatched. CDR3 nucleotide sequence: TGTGCCAGCTTGGGGACTAGCGGGGTAGTGGGAGGAGAGACCCAGTACTTC. Translated: CASLGTSGVVGGETQYF.

In regard to this clonotype: This probably arose from a read error, given a far larger clone one base away. The chain is built from TRBV5-1 and TRBJ2-5; unclear D gene. This CDR3 contains 15 residues. V dropped 0 bases and J dropped 11 bases, with 20 bases sitting between them. CDR1 is SGHRS and CDR2 is YFSETQ in the germline V gene. CDR3: CASSLELSVYNEQYF. The CDR3 nucleotides read TGCGCCAGCAGCTTGGAATTATCCGTATACAATGAGCAGTACTTC.

The count of this clonotype is one. Written as DNA, the CDR3 is TGCGCCAGCAGCCTCATTACCGCAGATACGCAGTATTTT. As protein: CASSLITADTQYF. The V call is TRBV4-3, the J call TRBJ2-3, with D hard to call. The germline V gene has CDR1 LGHNA and CDR2 YSLEER. V was pared by 4 bases and J by 4 bases, with 9 bases between. The CDR3 totals 13 residues.

This clonotype was observed a few times. The chain joins TRBV29-1 to TRBJ2-7, with D perhaps assigned TRBD1 or TRBD2 (6 bases each). This CDR3 is built from 14 residues. Germline CDR1 reads SQVTM; CDR2 reads ANQGSEA. Trimming removed 1 base at V and 4 bases at J, with 14 bases between. The CDR3: CSVEGGASAYEQYF. Here the CDR3 DNA reads TGCAGCGTTGAAGGGGGGGCTAGCGCGTACGAGCAGTACTTC.

Points on this clonotype: Since a much larger clone is just one base distant, this may be a read error. V usage is TRBV27 and J usage is TRBJ2-2; D gene ambiguous. Looked up from germline, CDR1 is MNHEY and CDR2 is SMNVEV (reference sequence). With 5 bases removed from V and 2 bases from J, the gap between germline ends came to 9 bases. This CDR3 is built from 14 residues. CDR3 bases: TGTGCCAGCAGTGTGGTAGAAAACACCGGGGAGCTGTTTTTT. Its protein product is CASSVVENTGELFF.

This clonotype has ten or more counts. The rearrangement uses TRBV19 and TRBJ2-5, with D maybe TRBD2 (5 bases). Germline loops: CDR1 LNHDA, CDR2 SQIVND (reference sequence). This CDR3 has 14 residues. V shed 3 bases and J shed 5 bases, with 13 bases lying between them. The CDR3 DNA is TGTGCCAGTAGTATTTCGGCTAGCAGGGAGACCCAGTACTTC. Encoded protein: CASSISASRETQYF. The full variable domain, its missing parts supplied by reference TRBV19 and TRBJ2-5, is DGGITQSPKYLFRKEGQNVTLSCEQNLNHDAMYWYRQDPGQGLRLIYYSQIVNDFQKGDIAEGYSVSREKKESFPLTVTSAQKNPTAFYLCASSISASRETQYFGPGTRLLVL.

In the case of this clonotype: This likely reflects a read error, since a far larger clone is one base away. The chain joins TRBV28 to TRBJ2-5; 7 bases align to TRBD2. Germline CDR1 is MDHEN and CDR2 is SYDVKM. This CDR3 region has 15 residues. Unmatched junction bases numbered 18, after V lost 6 bases and J lost 11 bases. The CDR3 DNA follows: TGTGCCAGCAGCTCGACTCTAGCGGTATACAATGAGCAGTACTTC. Translation: CASSSTLAVYNEQYF.

The gene calls are TRBV2 and TRBJ2-4; 13 bases line up with TRBD2. The germline CDR1 and CDR2 sequences are SNHLY and FYNNEI. This CDR3 region has 18 residues. V shed 6 bases, J shed 6 bases, and the junction held 14 bases outside the gene matches. The CDR3 bases are TGTGCCAGCAGCTTGACTAGCGGGGGGCTGGGGGGAGGAAACATTCAGTACTTC. Translating gives CASSLTSGGLGGGNIQYF.

The rearrangement uses TRBV2 and TRBJ2-1; TRBD2 is a possible D gene (5 bases). Germline CDR1 is SNHLY and CDR2 is FYNNEI. Trimming took 8 bases from V and 0 from J, leaving 11 bases between them. CDR3 length: 14 residues. CDR3 nucleotides: TGTGCCAGCCACTCCGCGGGCTCCTACAATGAGCAGTTCTTC. Translated: CASHSAGSYNEQFF.

The chain is built from TRBV27 and TRBJ1-1; no clear D. The CDR3 is 15 residues long. V was shortened by 5 bases and J by 1 base, with 14 bases between the two germline ends. Germline CDR1 MNHEY, CDR2 SMNVEV (reference sequence). The CDR3 region has the DNA TGTGCCAGCAGTGCCCTAACTCAGGCGAACACTGAAGCTTTCTTT. Translated: CASSALTQANTEAFF.

This clonotype was found once. The chain carries TRBV19 and TRBJ2-3; TRBD2 might be the D (6 bases). The V gene's germline CDR1 is LNHDA and CDR2 SQIVND (reference sequence). This CDR3 is 19 amino acids long. The V gene lost 3 bases and the J gene lost 4 bases, with 26 bases spanning the gap. The CDR3 reads CASSMSGLSQGPGADTQYF. The CDR3 region has the DNA TGTGCCAGTAGTATGTCTGGTCTTAGCCAGGGTCCGGGGGCAGATACGCAGTATTTT.

On this clonotype: This is likely an artifact of a read error, given a far larger clone one base away. The J gene is TRBJ2-4, the V gene TRBV5-1; 7 bases match TRBD1. Matching the DNA end better, TRBJ2-7 makes the J call doubtful. The CDR3 has 16 amino acids. Germline CDR1 and CDR2: SGHRS and YFSETQ. This chain's CDR3 is CTSSLALRGSSYEQYF. Here the CDR3 DNA reads TGCACCAGCAGCTTGGCCCTCAGGGGGAGCTCCTACGAGCAGTACTTC.

This clonotype was seen ten or more times. The chain carries TRBV27 and TRBJ2-7; a weak D match, TRBD1 (6 bases). CDR1 is MNHEY, CDR2 SMNVEV, per germline (reference sequence). The CDR3 is 13 amino acids. V was pared by 9 bases and J by 2 bases, with 14 bases between. CDR3 in amino acids: CASGTTRAYEQYF. The CDR3 DNA reads as TGTGCCAGTGGGACAACCCGGGCCTACGAGCAGTACTTC.

This clonotype was detected once. The CDR3: CASSTHRGGLADTQYF. CDR3 DNA sequence: TGTGCCAGCAGTACGCACAGGGGGGGGTTGGCAGATACGCAGTATTTT. This rearrangement joins TRBV28 to TRBJ2-3; tentative D call: TRBD1 (8 bases). V lost 5 bases to trimming and J lost 4 bases, with 19 bases between them. Germline V lookup: CDR1 MDHEN, CDR2 SYDVKM. This CDR3 has 16 amino acids.